The 5 T cell receptor beta chains below all came from one sample that was sequenced in a study of blood T cells in healthy people across ages. A second PCR of about 6 to 12 cycles used a sample-barcoded 5' primer and a J-beta primer mix. TCRdb ran MiXCR on the 5' RACE reads and lists one entry per CDR3 protein. This table has some 550,000 distinct CDR3 sequences, roughly 48% appearing once. The sequencing sample was made of blood. These TCRs come from an older man in good health.

The chain has TRBV20-1 and TRBJ1-1; 9 bases fit TRBD1. This CDR3 contains 12 residues. Germline trimming cut 3 bases from V and 11 bases from J; bases unmatched to any gene: 7. Looked up from germline, CDR1 is DFQATT and CDR2 is SNEGSKA (reference sequence). In DNA form, the CDR3 reads TGCAGTGCTAGTTGGACAGGGGATGAGGCTTTCTTT. As protein: CSASWTGDEAFF.

This clonotype has more than one count but fewer than ten. The chain is built from TRBV7-2 and TRBJ2-1; 9 bases align to TRBD1. V was clipped by 5 bases and J by 8 bases; unmatched bases: 10. The CDR3 is made up of 15 amino acids. Per the germline V gene, CDR1 is SGHTA and CDR2 is FQGNSA. The CDR3 DNA reads as TGTGCCAGCAGCACCTCGGGACAGGGAGTCTATGAGCAGTTCTTC. This translates into CASSTSGQGVYEQFF.

The chain uses TRBV6-2 or TRBV6-3 and TRBJ1-2; D is uncertain. Germline CDR1 is MNHEY and CDR2 is SVGEGT. Trimming removed 7 bases from V and 2 bases from J, with 8 bases in between. The length of the CDR3 is 12 residues. CDR3 in amino acids: CASKDFNYGYTF. CDR3 DNA sequence: TGTGCCAGCAAGGACTTCAACTATGGCTACACCTTC.

A few counts support this clonotype. V and J are TRBV6-2 or TRBV6-3 and TRBJ2-3; 9 bases are a match to TRBD2. With 7 bases clipped from V and 2 bases from J, the junction kept 4 bases outside the gene matches. Per the germline V gene, CDR1 is MNHEY and CDR2 is SVGEGT. The CDR3 runs to 14 residues. The CDR3 sequence: CASTSGEYTDTQYF. The DNA for the CDR3 is TGTGCCAGCACTAGCGGGGAGTACACAGATACGCAGTATTTT.

This clonotype has only one observation. The V and J genes are TRBV7-2 and TRBJ2-7; D gene unclear. There are 15 residues in the CDR3. CDR1 is SGHTA, CDR2 FQGNSA, per germline. V lost 6 bases and J lost 7, with 22 bases in between. Here the CDR3 reads CASSNSRSPEGEQYF. The DNA for the CDR3 is TGTGCCAGCAGTAATTCGCGGTCTCCTGAAGGGGAGCAGTACTTC.